These 23 T cell receptor beta chains were all obtained from the same sample, sequenced in a study of human T cells and chemical hapten exposure. TCRdb called the RACE reads again in MiXCR, with one record for every CDR3 protein. This table holds roughly 100,000 distinct CDR3 sequences, over 7.5% found once. Time point given: patch test 2, 6 weeks after DPC sensitization. As for treatment: therapeutic diphenylcyclopropenone sensitization with weekly scalp DPC. Sequenced material: whole blood, taken in connection with sensitization to the hapten diphenylcyclopropenone (DPC). The receptors were gathered from a woman in her thirties or forties with alopecia areata. Some clones in this sample may be carry-over from other donors' samples.

This clonotype has only a few counts. V usage is TRBV3-1 and J usage is TRBJ1-5; D is unclear. V lost 1 base to trimming and J lost 4 bases, with 14 bases between them. This CDR3 comprises 16 residues. Per the germline V gene, CDR1 is LGHDT and CDR2 is YNNKEL (reference sequence). For the CDR3, the DNA is TGTGCCAGCAGCCAAGGGAGTGTGGCTACTAATCAGCCCCAGCATTTT. It yields the protein CASSQGSVATNQPQHF. The whole variable domain, remainder taken from reference TRBV3-1 and TRBJ1-5, is DTAVSQTPKYLVTQMGNDKSIKCEQNLGHDTMYWYKQDSKKFLKIMFSYNNKELIINETVPNRFSPKSPDKAHLNLHINSLELGDSAVYFCASSQGSVATNQPQHFGDGTRLSIL.

Ten or more counts support this clonotype. J is TRBJ2-2 and V is TRBV6-6; D uncertain. The germline V gene encodes CDR1 MNHNY and CDR2 SVGAGI (reference sequence). This CDR3 region has 13 residues. V gave up 2 bases and J gave up 3 bases, with 4 bases separating them. DNA of the CDR3: TGTGCCAGCAGTTACAGGGACACCGGGGAGCTGTTTTTT. It specifies CASSYRDTGELFF.

This chain links TRBV9 with TRBJ2-7, with D possibly matching TRBD2 (6 bases). Germline values: CDR1 SGDLS, CDR2 YYNGEE. V lost 0 bases to trimming and J lost 0 bases, with 13 bases between them. CDR3 length: 16 residues. CDR3 bases: TGTGCCAGCAGCGTAGGGGGGGAGGTAAGCTCCTACGAGCAGTACTTC. It encodes CASSVGGEVSSYEQYF.

This clonotype has a count of ten or more. This chain uses TRBV20-1 with TRBJ1-3, with 7 bases lining up with TRBD1. V trimming: 5 bases; J trimming: 9 bases; junction bases outside the gene matches: 7. Germline lookup yields CDR1 DFQATT and CDR2 SNEGSKA (reference sequence). CDR3 length: 12 amino acids. CDR3 sequence (DNA): TGCAGTGCTCCCGGACAGGCCAGCACCATATATTTT. Amino acid sequence: CSAPGQASTIYF.

This clonotype was found many times. This chain connects TRBV7-6 to TRBJ2-1; 9 bases map to TRBD2. V trimming: 1 base; J trimming: 4 bases; junction bases outside the gene matches: 8. Germline V gene sequence: CDR1 SGHVS, CDR2 FNYEAQ. The CDR3 sequence is 17 residues long. Here the CDR3 DNA reads TGTGCCAGCAGCTTAGAGGCCCGGACTAGCGAGTACAATGAGCAGTTCTTC. Translated: CASSLEARTSEYNEQFF.

This chain joins TRBV2 and TRBJ1-1, with TRBD1 identical over 9 bases. This CDR3 is built from 13 residues. The germline V gene encodes CDR1 SNHLY and CDR2 FYNNEI. Trimming took 11 bases from V and 4 from J; bases not matched to a gene: 8. The CDR3 DNA is TGTGCCCTTAGACAGGGGGAGGTCACTGAAGCTTTCTTT. As protein: CALRQGEVTEAFF.

This clonotype was detected a few times. The V and J genes are TRBV5-4 and TRBJ2-1; 10 nucleotides align to TRBD1. V lost 4 bases, J lost 8 bases, and 12 bases stayed unmatched. Germline CDR1 is SGHNT and CDR2 is YYREEE (reference sequence). The CDR3 contains 16 residues. The DNA of the CDR3 is TGTGCCAGCAGCACGGGACAGGGGTATAAGATTTATGAGCAGTTCTTC. Translating it yields CASSTGQGYKIYEQFF.

The V gene is TRBV18, the J gene TRBJ1-4; 7 nucleotides agree with TRBD1. The germline V gene has CDR1 KGHSH and CDR2 LQKENI. J lost 5 bases, V lost 1 base, and 4 bases had no gene match. The CDR3 has 15 amino acids. DNA for the CDR3: TGTGCCAGCTCACCACGGACAGGTGCCAATGAAAAACTGTTTTTT. It translates to CASSPRTGANEKLFF. The entire variable domain, with the rest obtained from reference TRBV18 and TRBJ1-4, is as follows: NAGVMQNPRHLVRRRGQEARLRCSPMKGHSHVYWYRQLPEEGLKFMVYLQKENIIDESGMPKERFSAEFPKEGPSILRIQQVVRGDSAAYFCASSPRTGANEKLFFGSGTQLSVL.

The CDR3 loop reads CASSLGRSDTQYF. Here the CDR3 DNA reads TGTGCCAGCAGCTTAGGACGATCAGATACGCAGTATTTT. This chain connects TRBV7-2 to TRBJ2-3; no clear D gene. The germline CDR1 and CDR2 sequences are SGHTA and FQGNSA. The V end was cut by 1 base, the J end by 4 bases, with 6 bases between. The length of the CDR3 is 13 residues.

About this clonotype: A much larger clone sits a single nucleotide away, making a read error possible. J is TRBJ2-7 and V is TRBV10-3, with D unclear. With 10 bases removed from V and 5 bases from J, the gap between germline ends came to 24 bases. The germline V gene has CDR1 ENHRY and CDR2 SYGVKD. The CDR3 contains 15 residues. CDR3 coding DNA: TGTGCCAGCTCTCCCTCCGGGCAGGTGGACCACGAGCAGTACTTC. Translation gives CASSPSGQVDHEQYF.

The chain is built from TRBV6-2 or TRBV6-3 and TRBJ1-1, with D maybe TRBD1 (5 bases). The V and J ends lost 11 bases and 1 base respectively, with 11 bases between them. The CDR3 length is 12 residues. The germline gives CDR1 MNHEY, CDR2 SVGEGT. The CDR3 region has the DNA TGTGCCGGGGGGGACCCGAACACTGAAGCTTTCTTT. Translated: CAGGDPNTEAFF.

This clonotype was recorded a few times. The chain combines TRBV12-3 or TRBV12-4 with TRBJ1-6; D is uncertain. V lost 4 bases and J lost 7, with 8 bases in between. The CDR3 has 13 amino acids. This CDR3 reads CASSSLLNSPLHF. In DNA form, the CDR3 reads TGTGCCAGCAGTTCTCTTTTAAATTCACCCCTCCACTTT.

This clonotype was seen at least ten times. The V call is TRBV28, the J call TRBJ2-7; D possibly corresponds to TRBD2 (5 bases). The CDR3 covers 12 residues. Trimming shortened V by 3 bases and J by 6 bases, and 9 bases separated the two germline ends. Germline CDR1 and CDR2: MDHEN and SYDVKM. As DNA, the CDR3 is TGTGCCAGCAGTTTCGAGGGAAGCGAGCAGTACTTC. This encodes CASSFEGSEQYF.

This clonotype was counted many times. J is TRBJ2-1 and V is TRBV7-8; D gene uncertain. This CDR3 has 13 amino acids. V lost 1 base and J 3 bases, leaving 4 bases between the germline ends. CDR1 and CDR2 (germline): SGHVS, FQNEAQ. This CDR3 reads CASSLDRYNEQFF. The CDR3 DNA reads TGTGCCAGCAGCTTAGACCGCTACAATGAGCAGTTCTTC.

A few counts support this clonotype. The chain couples TRBV12-3 or TRBV12-4 to TRBJ1-2; D perhaps matches TRBD1 (6 bases). The CDR3 runs to 12 residues. Deletions cut 6 bases from V and 8 bases from J, with 13 bases between. CDR3 nucleotide sequence: TGTGCCAGCAGCCAAACAGGGATAGGCTACACCTTC. Its translation is CASSQTGIGYTF.

The sample holds many counts of this clonotype. The J gene is TRBJ2-1, the V gene TRBV18; perhaps TRBD2 as D (6 bases). Germline V gene sequence: CDR1 KGHSH, CDR2 LQKENI. V was cut by 3 bases and J by 1 base, with 10 bases left in between. CDR3 size: 15 residues. The CDR3 DNA reads as TGTGCCAGCTCACCCGAAGGAGGGTCCTACAATGAGCAGTTCTTC. Its protein is CASSPEGGSYNEQFF. Full variable domain (outside the CDR3, taken from reference TRBV18 and TRBJ2-1): NAGVMQNPRHLVRRRGQEARLRCSPMKGHSHVYWYRQLPEEGLKFMVYLQKENIIDESGMPKERFSAEFPKEGPSILRIQQVVRGDSAAYFCASSPEGGSYNEQFFGPGTRLTVL.

This clonotype has a count of ten or more. V and J are TRBV20-1 and TRBJ2-1; 8 bases map to TRBD2. The V gene end was trimmed by 2 bases and the J gene end by 9 bases; junction bases not matched to a gene: 9. The germline V gene has CDR1 DFQATT and CDR2 SNEGSKA (reference sequence). The CDR3 contains 14 residues. The CDR3 nucleotides read TGCAGTGCTAGATCAGTAGCGGGGTACCCTGAGCAGTTCTTC. Translated, it gives CSARSVAGYPEQFF.

This clonotype showed up many times. The chain joins TRBV29-1 to TRBJ2-6; a possible D gene is TRBD2 (5 bases). The germline gives CDR1 SQVTM, CDR2 ANQGSEA. This CDR3 has 14 amino acids. Trimming removed 7 bases from V and 2 bases from J, with 12 bases in between. This CDR3 is CSGLVGAGANVLTF. The CDR3 coding sequence is TGCAGCGGTCTAGTGGGAGCTGGGGCCAACGTCCTGACTTTC.

About this clonotype: This may stem from a read error, because a much larger clone lies one nucleotide away. The chain is built from TRBV28 and TRBJ2-7; D is perhaps TRBD1 or TRBD2 (5 bases each). Trimming shortened V by 7 bases and J by 0 bases, and 13 bases separated the two germline ends. This CDR3 is built from 14 residues. CDR1 and CDR2 (germline): MDHEN, SYDVKM. CDR3 bases: TGTGCCAGCAAGAAAGGGACGTTCTCCTACGAGCAGTACTTC. The encoded protein is CASKKGTFSYEQYF.

The chain employs TRBV20-1 and TRBJ2-7, with 9 positions matching TRBD2. The CDR3 has 13 amino acids. Germline values: CDR1 DFQATT, CDR2 SNEGSKA (reference sequence). Unmatched junction bases numbered 4, after V lost 5 bases and J lost 2 bases. This chain's CDR3 is CSARLAAAYEQYF. The CDR3, as DNA: TGCAGTGCTCGACTAGCGGCAGCCTACGAGCAGTACTTC.

The rearrangement uses TRBV28 and TRBJ1-4; perhaps TRBD1 as D (6 bases). The germline V and J ends were trimmed by 5 bases and 2 bases, with 18 bases remaining between them. The CDR3 has 17 residues. CDR1 is MDHEN and CDR2 is SYDVKM in the germline V gene. The CDR3 nucleotides read TGTGCCAGCAGTCCAGGGGAGGCTGGATTGACTAATGAAAAACTGTTTTTT. Translated: CASSPGEAGLTNEKLFF.

This clonotype came up many times. J is TRBJ2-1 and V is TRBV6-2 or TRBV6-3; D is perhaps TRBD1 or TRBD2 (5 bases each). The V gene lost 6 bases and the J gene lost 2 bases, with 11 bases spanning the gap. Germline CDR1 is MNHEY and CDR2 is SVGEGT. The CDR3 spans 14 residues. The CDR3: CASRTRETYNEQFF. As DNA, the CDR3 is TGTGCCAGCAGAACCAGGGAGACCTACAATGAGCAGTTCTTC.

There are many counts of this clonotype. V and J are TRBV7-2 and TRBJ1-4; D unresolved. In germline, CDR1 is SGHTA, CDR2 FQGNSA. V lost 5 bases and J 0 bases, leaving 10 bases between the germline ends. The CDR3 loop spans 15 amino acids. The DNA of the CDR3 is TGTGCCAGCAGCCCAGGACCCGCAACTAATGAAAAACTGTTTTTT. Protein product: CASSPGPATNEKLFF.